Below are 26 T cell receptor beta chains sequenced from a single sample in a study of blood T cell repertoires in COVID-19. Sequencing was performed with immunoSEQ multiplex PCR; in TCRdb, only in-frame clones are kept and a portion is missing. The table shows just under 95,000 clones, with roughly 75% occurring only once. Source material: peripheral blood. Receptors were obtained from a man aged 45 to 65 who had recovered from COVID-19.

The chain recombines TRBV9 with TRBJ2-7; D remains ambiguous. Germline V gives CDR1 SGDLS, CDR2 YYNGEE. Trimming removed 4 bases at V and 1 base at J, with 12 bases between. The CDR3 length is 14 residues. The CDR3 is CASSSDAASYEQYF. The CDR3 DNA reads as TGTGCCAGCAGCTCAGACGCGGCTTCCTACGAGCAGTACTTC.

The rearrangement uses TRBV5-1 and TRBJ2-1; D perhaps matches TRBD2 (5 bases). The CDR3 length is 16 residues. The ends were cut back, 6 bases at V and 7 bases at J, with 23 bases in the middle. Germline CDR1 SGHRS, CDR2 YFSETQ. As DNA, the CDR3 is TGCGCCAGCACCCCTCCGCTCACGAGGGCTCGGAATGAGCAGTTCTTC. Protein sequence: CASTPPLTRARNEQFF.

The chain links TRBV5-1 to TRBJ1-1; D unclear. The CDR3 sequence is 13 residues long. Germline lookup yields CDR1 SGHRS and CDR2 YFSETQ. Trimming removed 0 bases at V and 5 bases at J, with 8 bases between. CDR3 DNA: TGCGCCAGCAGCTTGGAAGCCCCAACTGAAGCTTTCTTT. Translated, it gives CASSLEAPTEAFF.

This clone has only a few counts. The V gene is TRBV28, the J gene TRBJ1-5, with 8 bases lining up with TRBD1. CDR1 MDHEN and CDR2 SYDVKM come from the germline V gene. The CDR3 spans 16 residues. With 5 bases clipped from V and 7 bases from J, the junction kept 13 bases outside the gene matches. The CDR3 DNA sequence: TGTGCCAGCAGTCCTCTTTGGACAGGGCCAAGCCAGCCCCAGCATTTT. Its translation: CASSPLWTGPSQPQHF.

V gene TRBV2 combines with J gene TRBJ1-5; tentatively, D is TRBD1 (6 bases). The V gene's germline CDR1 is SNHLY and CDR2 FYNNEI. CDR3 size: 13 residues. With 4 bases removed from V and 3 bases from J, the gap between germline ends came to 7 bases. CDR3: CASSGDTNQPQHF. CDR3 sequence (DNA): TGTGCCAGCAGTGGGGACACCAATCAGCCCCAGCATTTT.

The rearrangement joins TRBV19 to TRBJ1-1; D remains unclear. There are 14 residues in the CDR3. Trimming cost V 4 bases and J 5 bases, with 14 bases left between them. Germline CDR1 LNHDA, CDR2 SQIVND (reference sequence). The CDR3 DNA reads TGTGCCAGTAGTACTCGTGGCAGTCCGACTGAAGCTTTCTTT. It specifies CASSTRGSPTEAFF.

The rearrangement uses TRBV6-2 or TRBV6-3 and TRBJ1-5; a possible D gene is TRBD1 (5 bases). This CDR3 spans 13 amino acids. The ends were cut back, 5 bases at V and 7 bases at J, with 12 bases in the middle. Per germline, CDR1 MNHEY and CDR2 SVGEGT. In nucleotides, the CDR3 is TGTGCCAGCAGTGGGACTTCTACCCAGCCCCAGCATTTT. This encodes CASSGTSTQPQHF.

This chain links TRBV6-2 or TRBV6-3 with TRBJ1-5, with 9 positions matching TRBD1. The CDR3 sequence is 16 residues long. V lost 4 bases to trimming and J lost 11 bases; unmatched junction nucleotides: 15. Germline CDR1 is MNHEY and CDR2 is SVGEGT. The CDR3 here is CASSSGTGKRPGAQHF. As DNA, the CDR3 is TGTGCCAGCAGTTCGGGGACAGGGAAGCGGCCTGGGGCCCAGCATTTT.

This chain joins TRBV28 and TRBJ1-2; D might be TRBD1 (6 bases). Germline loops: CDR1 MDHEN, CDR2 SYDVKM. The CDR3 has 15 residues. V was cut by 6 bases and J by 7 bases, with 21 bases left in between. The CDR3 sequence: CASRPRDKPSPGYTF. The CDR3 DNA is TGTGCCAGCAGGCCCCGGGACAAACCATCCCCTGGCTACACCTTC.

This chain uses TRBV19 with TRBJ2-3; 7 bases are a match to TRBD1. The germline V gene encodes CDR1 LNHDA and CDR2 SQIVND (reference sequence). V lost 3 bases to trimming and J lost 3 bases; unmatched junction nucleotides: 9. The CDR3 sequence is 16 residues long. The CDR3 reads CASSMRRQGETDTQYF. The DNA of the CDR3 is TGTGCCAGTAGTATGAGGAGACAGGGTGAAACAGATACGCAGTATTTT.

V and J are TRBV2 and TRBJ1-5; TRBD1 aligns across 7 bases. Looked up from germline, CDR1 is SNHLY and CDR2 is FYNNEI. Trimming at V came to 7 bases and at J to 4 bases, leaving 7 bases not matched to a gene. The CDR3 consists of 14 residues. The CDR3 protein is CASNRGAANQPQHF. Here the CDR3 DNA reads TGTGCCAGCAACAGGGGAGCAGCGAATCAGCCCCAGCATTTT.

V gene TRBV7-2 combines with J gene TRBJ2-2; 10 bases fit TRBD2. The germline V gene has CDR1 SGHTA and CDR2 FQGNSA. The ends lost 5 bases at V and 0 bases at J; junction bases unmatched: 12. This CDR3 spans 19 amino acids. The CDR3 DNA reads as TGTGCCAGCAGCGGGCGGACTAGCGGCTATTTCGCGAACACCGGGGAGCTGTTTTTT. Its protein product is CASSGRTSGYFANTGELFF.

The J gene is TRBJ1-3, the V gene TRBV7-6; D might be TRBD1 (6 bases). V was trimmed by 0 bases and J by 3 bases, leaving 9 bases between them. The CDR3 has 15 residues. Germline V gene sequence: CDR1 SGHVS, CDR2 FNYEAQ. CDR3: CASSLAQGSGNTIYF. The CDR3 nucleotides read TGTGCCAGCAGCTTAGCGCAGGGGAGTGGAAACACCATATATTTT.

This chain links TRBV6-1 with TRBJ1-1; TRBD1 aligns across 7 bases. J was trimmed by 0 bases and V by 4 bases; bases with no gene match: 8. CDR3 length equals 16 residues. CDR1 and CDR2 (germline): MNHNS, SASEGT. This CDR3 is CASSVRDRGMNTEAFF. CDR3 DNA: TGTGCCAGCAGTGTCCGGGACAGAGGCATGAACACTGAAGCTTTCTTT.

This clone appeared a single time. The chain links TRBV28 to TRBJ1-6, with TRBD1 identical over 10 bases. The trim removed 7 bases at V and 10 bases at J, leaving 10 bases unmatched. CDR1 and CDR2 from the germline V gene are MDHEN and SYDVKM. The CDR3 totals 15 residues. CDR3 amino acids: CASIPRDRGNSPLHF. Here the CDR3 DNA reads TGTGCCAGCATCCCCCGGGACAGGGGAAACTCACCCCTCCACTTT.

J is TRBJ2-5 and V is TRBV5-1; 8 nucleotides agree with TRBD2. In germline, CDR1 is SGHRS, CDR2 YFSETQ. The CDR3 loop spans 16 amino acids. V shed 2 bases and J 8 bases; nucleotides not matched to a gene: 14. CDR3 nucleotides: TGCGCCAGCAGCTTTCAAAGCGGGGGATCACCAGGCACCCAGTACTTC. Protein sequence: CASSFQSGGSPGTQYF.

V usage is TRBV5-5 and J usage is TRBJ2-2; 11 nucleotides agree with TRBD2. CDR1 SGHKS and CDR2 YYEKEE come from the germline V gene (reference sequence). There are 16 residues in the CDR3. V shed 1 base and J 1 base; nucleotides not matched to a gene: 0. This chain's CDR3 is CASSLTSGRNTGELFF. The CDR3 nucleotides read TGTGCCAGCAGCTTGACTAGCGGGAGGAACACCGGGGAGCTGTTTTTT.

The V gene is TRBV4-2, the J gene TRBJ2-5; 7 nucleotides agree with TRBD2. Looked up from germline, CDR1 is LGHNA and CDR2 is YNFKEQ. V was pared by 0 bases and J by 5 bases, with 9 bases of the junction left unmatched. The CDR3 has 16 residues. CDR3: CASSQDTAGTLETQYF. CDR3 bases: TGTGCCAGCAGCCAAGATACAGCGGGGACTCTGGAGACCCAGTACTTC.

The V call is TRBV19, the J call TRBJ1-2; 9 nucleotides match TRBD1. Germline V CDR1 and CDR2: LNHDA, SQIVND (reference sequence). The CDR3 totals 14 residues. J lost 2 bases, V lost 5 bases, and 3 bases had no gene match. The CDR3 DNA reads TGTGCCAGTAGTCCCGGGACAGGGAACTATGGCTACACCTTC. Translated, it gives CASSPGTGNYGYTF. The full variable domain, with the rest looked up from reference TRBV19 and TRBJ1-2, is DGGITQSPKYLFRKEGQNVTLSCEQNLNHDAMYWYRQDPGQGLRLIYYSQIVNDFQKGDIAEGYSVSREKKESFPLTVTSAQKNPTAFYLCASSPGTGNYGYTFGSGTRLTVV.

The J gene is TRBJ2-7, the V gene TRBV7-2, with 10 bases aligning to TRBD2. The V gene end was trimmed by 3 bases and the J gene end by 2 bases; junction bases not matched to a gene: 7. The CDR3 covers 16 residues. Germline values: CDR1 SGHTA, CDR2 FQGNSA. DNA of the CDR3: TGTGCCAGCAGCTTGGGGGTAGCGGGAGGTACCTACGAGCAGTACTTC. Translating gives CASSLGVAGGTYEQYF.

The DNA of the CDR3 is TGTGCCAGCAGTTCATTAGCGGGAGCGAACACCGGGGAGCTGTTTTTT. Translating gives CASSSLAGANTGELFF. The V gene is TRBV5-4, the J gene TRBJ2-2; 9 bases map to TRBD2. With 5 bases clipped from V and 0 bases from J, the junction kept 5 bases outside the gene matches. The CDR3 runs 16 residues. The V gene's germline CDR1 is SGHNT and CDR2 YYREEE (reference sequence).

CDR3 in amino acids: CASSQSGQRTDTQYF. The DNA for the CDR3 is TGTGCCAGCAGCCAATCGGGACAGCGCACAGATACGCAGTATTTT. J is TRBJ2-3 and V is TRBV16, with 7 bases aligning to TRBD1. The V and J ends lost 0 bases and 1 base, in that order; junction bases with no gene match: 1. Germline V gives CDR1 KGHSY, CDR2 FQNENV. CDR3 size: 15 residues.

The chain is built from TRBV5-1 and TRBJ2-2, with 14 nucleotides matching TRBD2. CDR3 length equals 17 residues. After removal of 4 bases from V and 6 bases from J, the junction contained 8 bases not matched to a gene. Per the germline V gene, CDR1 is SGHRS and CDR2 is YFSETQ. Here the CDR3 DNA reads TGCGCCAGCAGCCCCCAGGGGACTAGCGGGAGAGCCGGGGAGCTGTTTTTT. Its translation is CASSPQGTSGRAGELFF.

The chain couples TRBV7-2 to TRBJ2-6; TRBD2 matches at 12 bases. This CDR3 is built from 17 residues. Unmatched junction bases numbered 2, after V lost 5 bases and J lost 0 bases. Per the germline V gene, CDR1 is SGHTA and CDR2 is FQGNSA. The CDR3 nucleotides are TGTGCCAGCAGCCGGACTAGCGGGGCCTCTGGGGCCAACGTCCTGACTTTC. The encoded protein is CASSRTSGASGANVLTF.

The chain joins TRBV3-1 (or the pseudogene TRBV3-2) to TRBJ1-4; 7 nucleotides match TRBD1. V dropped 0 bases and J dropped 0; count of bases not matched to a gene: 10. Germline CDR1 LGHDT, CDR2 YNNKEL (reference sequence). The CDR3 covers 19 residues. In DNA form, the CDR3 reads TGTGCCAGCAGCCAAGATAGTGGGACAGTTGTTGCAACTAATGAAAAACTGTTTTTT. It codes for CASSQDSGTVVATNEKLFF.

The chain has TRBV24-1 and TRBJ2-1; D may be TRBD2 (5 bases). The CDR3 is 11 amino acids. V lost 5 bases and J 15 bases, leaving 13 bases between the germline ends. Looked up from germline, CDR1 is KGHDR and CDR2 is SFDVKD. In DNA form, the CDR3 reads TGTGCCACCAGTGCCTACGGGAACTGGTTCTTC. Its protein is CATSAYGNWFF.